This T cell receptor (beta chain) was captured in a study of blood T cells in healthy people across ages. The sample, roughly 9.1 milliliters of peripheral blood, was drawn from each donor. PCR was performed a second time for roughly 7 to 11 cycles using a sample-barcoded 5' primer and a J-beta primer mix. TCRdb redid the calling of the 5' RACE reads with MiXCR, one entry per CDR3 protein. Among around 2 million distinct CDR3 sequences, roughly two fifths were seen once, and the ten largest hold around 23%. This clonotype was seen at least ten times. Its ends do not fully match the called genes, so a read error is possible. The CDR3 spans 15 residues. CDR1 SGHRS and CDR2 YFSETQ come from the germline V gene.

J is TRBJ2-3 and V is TRBV5-1; maybe TRBD2 (5 bases). The receptor was derived from a human donor in good health. The material sequenced was blood. CDR3 sequence reads: CASSFSGSSTDTQYF. CDR3 nucleotide sequence: TGTGCCAGCAGTTTTTCGGGGAGTAGCACAGATACGCAGTATTTT. The whole variable domain, remainder taken from reference TRBV5-1 and TRBJ2-3, is KAGVTQTPRYLIKTRGQQVTLSCSPISGHRSVSWYQQTPGQGLQFLFEYFSETQRNKGNFPGRFSGRQFSNSRSEMNVSTLELGDSALYLCASSFSGSSTDTQYFGPGTRLTVL.